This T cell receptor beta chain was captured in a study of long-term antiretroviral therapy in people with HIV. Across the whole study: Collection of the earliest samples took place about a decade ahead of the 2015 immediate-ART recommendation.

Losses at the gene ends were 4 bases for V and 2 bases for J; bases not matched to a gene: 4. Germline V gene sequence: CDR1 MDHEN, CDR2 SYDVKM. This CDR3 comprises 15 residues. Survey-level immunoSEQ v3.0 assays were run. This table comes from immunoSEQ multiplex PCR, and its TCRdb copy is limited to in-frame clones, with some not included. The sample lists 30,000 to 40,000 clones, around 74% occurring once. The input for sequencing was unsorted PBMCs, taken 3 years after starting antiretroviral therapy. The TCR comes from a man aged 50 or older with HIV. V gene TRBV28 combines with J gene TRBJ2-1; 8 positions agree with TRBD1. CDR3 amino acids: CASSSWTGTYNEQFF. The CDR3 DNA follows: TGTGCCAGCAGTTCCTGGACAGGGACCTACAATGAGCAGTTCTTC.